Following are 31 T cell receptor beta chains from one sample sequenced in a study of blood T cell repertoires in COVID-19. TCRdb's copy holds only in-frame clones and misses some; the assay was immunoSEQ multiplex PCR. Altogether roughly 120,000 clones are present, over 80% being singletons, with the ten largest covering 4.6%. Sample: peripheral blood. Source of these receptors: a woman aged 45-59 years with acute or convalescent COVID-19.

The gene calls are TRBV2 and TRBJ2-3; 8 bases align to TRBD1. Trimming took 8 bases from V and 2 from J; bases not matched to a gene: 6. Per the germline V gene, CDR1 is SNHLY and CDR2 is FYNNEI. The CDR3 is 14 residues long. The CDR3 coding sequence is TGTGCCAGCCGCGGACAGGGCCCCACAGATACGCAGTATTTT. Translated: CASRGQGPTDTQYF.

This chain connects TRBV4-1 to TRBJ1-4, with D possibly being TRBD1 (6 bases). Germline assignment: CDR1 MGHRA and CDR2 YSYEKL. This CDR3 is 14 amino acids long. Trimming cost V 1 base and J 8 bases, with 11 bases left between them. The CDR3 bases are TGCGCCAGCAGCCAAGCAGGGGTTTGGGAAAAACTGTTTTTT. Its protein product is CASSQAGVWEKLFF.

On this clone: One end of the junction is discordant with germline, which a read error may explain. Here the CDR3 reads CASSPGTTLSF. CDR3 nucleotide sequence: TGTGCCAGCAGTCCCGGGACAACTCTCAGCTTC. V gene TRBV12-3 or TRBV12-4 combines with J gene TRBJ2-7, with a tentative D call TRBD1 (6 bases). The length of the CDR3 is 11 residues.

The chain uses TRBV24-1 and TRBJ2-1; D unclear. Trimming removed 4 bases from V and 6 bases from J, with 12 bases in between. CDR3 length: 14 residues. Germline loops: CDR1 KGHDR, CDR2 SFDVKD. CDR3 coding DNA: TGTGCCACCAGTGACCCCGGCCAGGCCAATGAGCAGTTCTTC. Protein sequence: CATSDPGQANEQFF.

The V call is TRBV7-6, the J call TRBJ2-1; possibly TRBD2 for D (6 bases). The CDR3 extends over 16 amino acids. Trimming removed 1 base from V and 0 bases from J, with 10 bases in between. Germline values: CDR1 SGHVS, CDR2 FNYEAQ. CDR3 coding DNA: TGTGCCAGCAGCTTAGAAGGGAGGATCTCCTACAATGAGCAGTTCTTC. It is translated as CASSLEGRISYNEQFF.

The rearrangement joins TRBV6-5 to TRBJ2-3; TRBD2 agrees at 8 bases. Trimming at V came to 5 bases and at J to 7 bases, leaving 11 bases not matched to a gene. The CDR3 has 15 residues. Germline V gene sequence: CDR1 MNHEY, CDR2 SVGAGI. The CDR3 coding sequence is TGTGCCAGCAGTACGGGGACTAGGGGTACTCATACGCAGTATTTT. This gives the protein CASSTGTRGTHTQYF.

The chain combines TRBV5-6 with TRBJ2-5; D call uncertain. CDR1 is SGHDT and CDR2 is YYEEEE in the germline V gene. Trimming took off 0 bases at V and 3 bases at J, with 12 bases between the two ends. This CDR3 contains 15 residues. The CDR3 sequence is CASSLGSRRKETQYF. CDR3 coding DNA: TGTGCCAGCAGCTTGGGTAGCCGTAGGAAAGAGACCCAGTACTTC.

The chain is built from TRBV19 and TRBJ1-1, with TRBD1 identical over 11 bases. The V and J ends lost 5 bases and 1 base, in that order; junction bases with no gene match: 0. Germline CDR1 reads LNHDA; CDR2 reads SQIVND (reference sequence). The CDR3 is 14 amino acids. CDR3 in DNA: TGTGCCAGTAGTGGACAGGGGGCGAACACTGAAGCTTTCTTT. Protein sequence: CASSGQGANTEAFF.

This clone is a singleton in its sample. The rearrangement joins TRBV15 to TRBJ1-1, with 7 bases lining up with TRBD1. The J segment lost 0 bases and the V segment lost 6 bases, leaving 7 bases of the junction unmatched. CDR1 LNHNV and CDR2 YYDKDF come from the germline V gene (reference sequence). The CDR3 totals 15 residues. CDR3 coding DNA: TGTGCCACCAGGCGGACAGGCAATATGAACACTGAAGCTTTCTTT. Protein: CATRRTGNMNTEAFF.

The CDR3 reads CASSSASGANVLTF. In DNA form, the CDR3 reads TGTGCCAGCTCAAGCGCGTCTGGGGCCAACGTCCTGACTTTC. This chain links TRBV18 with TRBJ2-6, with D hard to call. The V and J ends lost 5 bases and 1 base respectively, with 6 bases between them. In germline, CDR1 is KGHSH, CDR2 LQKENI. The CDR3 length is 14 residues.

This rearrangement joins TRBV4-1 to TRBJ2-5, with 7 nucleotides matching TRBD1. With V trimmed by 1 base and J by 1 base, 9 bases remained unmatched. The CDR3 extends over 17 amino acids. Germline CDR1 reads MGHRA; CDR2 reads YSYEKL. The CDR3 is CASSQAQLRDSQETQYF. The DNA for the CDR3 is TGCGCCAGCAGCCAAGCTCAACTTAGGGACAGCCAAGAGACCCAGTACTTC.

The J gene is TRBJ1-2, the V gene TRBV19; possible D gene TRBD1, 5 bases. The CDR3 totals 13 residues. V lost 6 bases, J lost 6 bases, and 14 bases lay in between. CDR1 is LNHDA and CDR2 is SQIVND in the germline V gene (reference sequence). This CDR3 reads CASSFRDLNGYTF. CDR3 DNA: TGTGCCAGTAGCTTCCGGGACTTGAATGGCTACACCTTC. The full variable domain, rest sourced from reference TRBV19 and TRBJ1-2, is DGGITQSPKYLFRKEGQNVTLSCEQNLNHDAMYWYRQDPGQGLRLIYYSQIVNDFQKGDIAEGYSVSREKKESFPLTVTSAQKNPTAFYLCASSFRDLNGYTFGSGTRLTVV.

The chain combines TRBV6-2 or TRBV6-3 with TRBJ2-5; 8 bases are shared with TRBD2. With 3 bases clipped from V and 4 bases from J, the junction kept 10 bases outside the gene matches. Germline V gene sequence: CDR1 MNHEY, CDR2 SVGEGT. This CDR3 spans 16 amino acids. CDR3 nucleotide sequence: TGTGCCAGCAGTTATGAAAAAGGACTAGCCCTAGAGACCCAGTACTTC. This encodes CASSYEKGLALETQYF.

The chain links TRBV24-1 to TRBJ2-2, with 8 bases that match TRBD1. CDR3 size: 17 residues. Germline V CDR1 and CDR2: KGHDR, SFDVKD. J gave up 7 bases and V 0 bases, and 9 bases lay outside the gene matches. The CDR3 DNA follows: TGTGCCACCAGTGATTTGGAGTGGACAGGGACGGACGGGGAGCTGTTTTTT. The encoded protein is CATSDLEWTGTDGELFF.

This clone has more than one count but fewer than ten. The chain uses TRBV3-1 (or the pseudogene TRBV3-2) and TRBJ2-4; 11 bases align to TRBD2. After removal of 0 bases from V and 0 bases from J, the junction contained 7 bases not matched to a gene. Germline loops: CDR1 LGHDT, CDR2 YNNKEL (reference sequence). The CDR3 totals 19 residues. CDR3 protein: CASSQEGLAGSQAKNIQYF. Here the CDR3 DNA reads TGTGCCAGCAGCCAAGAAGGACTAGCGGGTTCCCAAGCCAAAAACATTCAGTACTTC.

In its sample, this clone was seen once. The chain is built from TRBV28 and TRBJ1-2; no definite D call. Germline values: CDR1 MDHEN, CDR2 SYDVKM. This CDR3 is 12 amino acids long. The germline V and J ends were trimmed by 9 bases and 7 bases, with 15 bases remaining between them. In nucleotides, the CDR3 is TGTGCCAGTGGGCGCCTGATGAGTGGCTACACCTTC. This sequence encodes CASGRLMSGYTF.

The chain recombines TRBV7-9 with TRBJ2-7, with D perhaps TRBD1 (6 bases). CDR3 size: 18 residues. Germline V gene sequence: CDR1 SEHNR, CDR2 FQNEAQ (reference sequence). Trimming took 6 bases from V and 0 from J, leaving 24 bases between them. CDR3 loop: CASSQAGLWTEHSYEQYF. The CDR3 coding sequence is TGTGCCAGCAGTCAAGCAGGGTTGTGGACAGAACACTCCTACGAGCAGTACTTC.

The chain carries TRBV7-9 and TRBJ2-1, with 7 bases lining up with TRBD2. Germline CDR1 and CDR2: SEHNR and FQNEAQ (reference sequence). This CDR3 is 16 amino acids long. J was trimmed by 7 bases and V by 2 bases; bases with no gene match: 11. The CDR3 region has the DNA TGTGCCAGCAGCTTATTGGTGCTTGACGGGGGGAATGAGCAGTTCTTC. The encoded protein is CASSLLVLDGGNEQFF.

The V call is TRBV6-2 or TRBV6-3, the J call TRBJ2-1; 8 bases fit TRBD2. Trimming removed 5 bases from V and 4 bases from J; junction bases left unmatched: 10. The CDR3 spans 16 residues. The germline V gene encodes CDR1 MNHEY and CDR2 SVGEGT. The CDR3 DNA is TGTGCCAGCAGTACCCCCGGGGGGGATAGATACAATGAGCAGTTCTTC. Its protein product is CASSTPGGDRYNEQFF.

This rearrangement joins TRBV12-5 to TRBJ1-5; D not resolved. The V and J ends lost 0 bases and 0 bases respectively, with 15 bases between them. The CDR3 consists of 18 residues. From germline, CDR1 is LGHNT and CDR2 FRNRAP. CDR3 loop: CASGLVRELPISNQPQHF. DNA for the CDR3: TGTGCTAGTGGTTTGGTAAGGGAGTTACCGATTAGCAATCAGCCCCAGCATTTT. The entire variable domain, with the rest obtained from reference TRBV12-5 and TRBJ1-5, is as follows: DARVTQTPRHKVTEMGQEVTMRCQPILGHNTVFWYRQTMMQGLELLAYFRNRAPLDDSGMPKDRFSAEMPDATLATLKIQPSEPRDSAVYFCASGLVRELPISNQPQHFGDGTRLSIL.

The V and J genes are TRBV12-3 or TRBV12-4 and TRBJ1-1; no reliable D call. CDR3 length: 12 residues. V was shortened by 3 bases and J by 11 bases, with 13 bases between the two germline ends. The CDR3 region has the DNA TGTGCCAGCAGTTTGAGTGGGAGGGTCGCTTTCTTT. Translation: CASSLSGRVAFF.

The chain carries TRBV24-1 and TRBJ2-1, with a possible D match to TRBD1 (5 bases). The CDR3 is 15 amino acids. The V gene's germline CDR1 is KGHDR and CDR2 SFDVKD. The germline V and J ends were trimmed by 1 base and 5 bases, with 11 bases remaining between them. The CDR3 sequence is CATSDLGAKNNEQFF. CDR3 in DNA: TGTGCCACCAGTGATTTAGGGGCTAAAAACAATGAGCAGTTCTTC.

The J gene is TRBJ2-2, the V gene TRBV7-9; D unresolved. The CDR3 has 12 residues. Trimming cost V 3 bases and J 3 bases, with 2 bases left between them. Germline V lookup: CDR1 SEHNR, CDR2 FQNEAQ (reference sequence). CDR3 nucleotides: TGTGCCAGCAGCTTCGACACCGGGGAGCTGTTTTTT. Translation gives CASSFDTGELFF.

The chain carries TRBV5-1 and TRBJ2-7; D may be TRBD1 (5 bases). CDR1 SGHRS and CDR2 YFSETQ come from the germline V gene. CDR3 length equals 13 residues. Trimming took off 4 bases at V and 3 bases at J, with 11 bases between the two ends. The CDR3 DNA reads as TGCGCCAGCAGCCCAAGACAGTACTACGAGCAGTACTTC. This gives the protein CASSPRQYYEQYF.

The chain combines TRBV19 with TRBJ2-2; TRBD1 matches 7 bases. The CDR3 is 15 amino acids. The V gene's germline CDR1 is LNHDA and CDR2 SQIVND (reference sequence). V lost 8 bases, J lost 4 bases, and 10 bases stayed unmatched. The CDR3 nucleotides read TGTGCCAGTGGAACCGGGACAGACCTCACCGGGGAGCTGTTTTTT. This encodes CASGTGTDLTGELFF.

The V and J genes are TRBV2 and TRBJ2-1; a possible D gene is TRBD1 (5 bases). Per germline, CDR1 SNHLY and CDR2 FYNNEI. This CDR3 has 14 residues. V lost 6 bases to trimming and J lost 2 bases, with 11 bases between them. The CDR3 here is CASRVTGAYNEQFF. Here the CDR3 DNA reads TGTGCCAGCAGGGTCACAGGTGCCTACAATGAGCAGTTCTTC.

Here the CDR3 DNA reads TGTGCCTGGAGTGTACAGGGAACGTTTGATGAGCAGTACTTC. Its translation: CAWSVQGTFDEQYF. This rearrangement joins TRBV30 to TRBJ2-7; tentative D call: TRBD1 (6 bases). Trimming cost V 0 bases and J 7 bases, with 16 bases left between them. Germline CDR1 and CDR2: GTSNPN and SVGIG (reference sequence). This CDR3 region has 14 residues.

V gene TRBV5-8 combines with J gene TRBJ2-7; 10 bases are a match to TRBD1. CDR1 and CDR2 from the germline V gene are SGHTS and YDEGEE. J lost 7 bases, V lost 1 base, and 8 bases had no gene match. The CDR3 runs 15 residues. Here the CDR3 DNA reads TGTGCCAGCAGCTTGAGGGACAGGGGCGAGGGGGAGCAGTACTTC. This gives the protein CASSLRDRGEGEQYF.

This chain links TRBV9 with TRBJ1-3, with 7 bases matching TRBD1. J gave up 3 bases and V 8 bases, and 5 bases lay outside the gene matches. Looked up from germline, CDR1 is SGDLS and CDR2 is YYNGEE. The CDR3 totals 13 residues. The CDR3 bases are TGTGCCAGTACTACAGGGGATGGAAACACCATATATTTT. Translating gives CASTTGDGNTIYF.

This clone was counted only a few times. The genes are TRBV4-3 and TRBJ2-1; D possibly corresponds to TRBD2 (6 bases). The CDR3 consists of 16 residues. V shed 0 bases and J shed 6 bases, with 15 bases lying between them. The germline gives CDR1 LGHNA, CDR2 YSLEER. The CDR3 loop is CASSQDLGGNFNEQFF. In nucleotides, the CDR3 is TGCGCCAGCAGCCAAGATCTCGGCGGGAACTTCAATGAGCAGTTCTTC.

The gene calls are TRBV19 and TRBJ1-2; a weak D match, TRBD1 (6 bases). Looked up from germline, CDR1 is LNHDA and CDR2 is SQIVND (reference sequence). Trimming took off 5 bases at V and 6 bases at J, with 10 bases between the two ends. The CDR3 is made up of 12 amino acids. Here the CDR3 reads CASSFGTHGYTF. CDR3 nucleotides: TGTGCCAGTAGTTTCGGGACACATGGCTACACCTTC. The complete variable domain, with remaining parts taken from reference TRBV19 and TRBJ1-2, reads DGGITQSPKYLFRKEGQNVTLSCEQNLNHDAMYWYRQDPGQGLRLIYYSQIVNDFQKGDIAEGYSVSREKKESFPLTVTSAQKNPTAFYLCASSFGTHGYTFGSGTRLTVV.